The clone carrying this TCR beta chain has at least ten counts. Its antigen remains unknown. The sample originates from a study of CD8 T cells in ankylosing spondylitis. In making TCR beta libraries, quantitative 5'-RACE with molecular barcodes was used. TCRdb re-called the 5' RACE reads through MiXCR, storing one row per CDR3 protein. The sample holds about 240,000 distinct CDR3 sequences; approximately 9% are singletons and the top ten take about 6.8%. Study outcomes and limitations: It was reported that disease-linked clones were significantly enriched in matched ankylosing spondylitis synovial fluid. Ankylosing spondylitis blood seemed to carry a telltale TCR beta motif made of under ten highly homologous variants. Prior literature has documented some motif variants in synovial fluid and blood from reactive arthritis.

The clonotype was recovered from a male donor with ankylosing spondylitis or in good health (not recorded which). The specimen was blood, either unsorted or a sorted T cell fraction (not recorded which).

This chain's CDR3 is CASSPERGAGDYEQFF. CDR3 sequence (DNA): TGTGCCAGCAGTCCGGAGCGGGGGGCGGGTGACTATGAGCAGTTCTTC. The chain has TRBV12-3 or TRBV12-4 and TRBJ2-1; TRBD2 agrees at 9 bases. V trimming: 5 bases; J trimming: 8 bases; junction bases outside the gene matches: 13. The CDR3 sequence is 16 residues long.